The rows below give T cell receptor beta chains drawn from one sample of a study of glioma-infiltrating T cells after dendritic cell vaccination. Sequenced by immunoSEQ multiplex PCR; TCRdb stores in-frame clones only, minus some. Altogether just under 100,000 clones are present, over 80% being singletons, with the ten largest covering roughly 5.5%. Material: blood, obtained after dendritic cell vaccination. The receptors stem from a human donor with glioblastoma. CDR3s include the opening cysteine and the closing phenylalanine or tryptophan. The D gene is left open where the match is weak. Part of the rows lack a size; the others show once, few, many or a class for expanded clones.

D: TRBD2; size: .; J: TRBJ2-2; length: 14; V: TRBV19; CDR3: CASRTSGGTGELFF; DNA: TGTGCCAGCCGGACTAGCGGGGGAACCGGGGAGCTGTTTTTT
D: TRBD1; size: once; J: TRBJ1-1; length: 13; V: TRBV10-2; CDR3: CASSWTGGTEAFF; DNA: TGCGCCAGCAGTTGGACAGGGGGCACTGAAGCTTTCTTT
D: TRBD2; size: .; J: TRBJ2-5; length: 15; V: TRBV5-1; CDR3: CASSLGAGGPETQYF; DNA: TGCGCCAGCAGCTTGGGTGCGGGGGGGCCAGAGACCCAGTACTTC
D: TRBD1; size: .; J: TRBJ1-1; length: 14; V: TRBV19; CDR3: CASTSTGGNTEAFF; DNA: TGTGCCAGTACCTCGACAGGGGGGAACACTGAAGCTTTCTTT
D: TRBD2; size: once; J: TRBJ2-1; length: 14; V: TRBV6-5; CDR3: CASGKRGGGNEQFF; DNA: TGTGCCAGCGGGAAGCGGGGGGGCGGGAATGAGCAGTTCTTC
D: .; size: .; J: TRBJ1-4; length: 15; V: TRBV28; CDR3: CASSFFQGLSEKLFF; DNA: TGTGCCAGCAGTTTTTTCCAGGGACTTAGTGAAAAACTGTTTTTT
D: TRBD1; size: .; J: TRBJ1-3; length: 14; V: TRBV19; CDR3: CASRTGKSGNTIYF; DNA: TGTGCCAGCCGGACAGGAAAATCGGGAAACACCATATATTTT
D: TRBD1; size: .; J: TRBJ1-5; length: 14; V: TRBV6-1; CDR3: CASISTGMSQPQHF; DNA: TGTGCCTCTATATCGACAGGGATGAGTCAGCCCCAGCATTTT
D: .; size: .; J: TRBJ1-2; length: 14; V: TRBV25-1; CDR3: CASAGQGDFSGYTF; DNA: TGTGCCAGCGCGGGGCAGGGAGACTTTTCTGGCTACACCTTC
D: TRBD2; size: .; J: TRBJ2-1; length: 13; V: TRBV30; CDR3: CAWWAGGLNEQFF; DNA: TGTGCCTGGTGGGCGGGGGGGTTGAATGAGCAGTTCTTC
D: TRBD2; size: few; J: TRBJ2-2; length: 15; V: TRBV4-1; CDR3: CASSRPGLVTGELFF; DNA: TGCGCCAGCAGCCGCCCTGGACTAGTCACCGGGGAGCTGTTTTTT
D: .; size: few; J: TRBJ1-1; length: 13; V: TRBV5-1; CDR3: CASSLGGVTEAFF; DNA: TGCGCCAGCAGCTTGGGGGGGGTCACTGAAGCTTTCTTT
D: TRBD2; size: .; J: TRBJ2-4; length: 16; V: TRBV18; CDR3: CASSRGTSGRENIQYF; DNA: TGTGCCAGCTCACGAGGGACTAGCGGGAGAGAAAACATTCAGTACTTC
D: TRBD2; size: few; J: TRBJ2-1; length: 15; V: TRBV9; CDR3: CASSVAGGSYNEQFF; DNA: TGTGCCAGCAGCGTAGCGGGGGGCTCCTACAATGAGCAGTTCTTC
D: .; size: .; J: TRBJ2-3; length: 17; V: TRBV4-1; CDR3: CASSQDGGGSGADTQYF; DNA: TGCGCCAGCAGCCAAGATGGGGGCGGGAGTGGGGCAGATACGCAGTATTTT
D: .; size: .; J: TRBJ2-1; length: 16; V: TRBV15; CDR3: CATSRASGGSGNEQFF; DNA: TGTGCCACCAGCAGAGCAAGTGGGGGGAGCGGCAATGAGCAGTTCTTC
D: .; size: .; J: TRBJ1-2; length: 13; V: TRBV6-6; CDR3: CASREQVVDGYTF; DNA: TGTGCCAGCAGAGAACAGGTTGTTGATGGCTACACCTTC
D: TRBD1; size: .; J: TRBJ1-4; length: 16; V: TRBV7-9; CDR3: CASSLGQAPINEKLFF; DNA: TGTGCCAGCAGCCTGGGACAGGCTCCTATAAATGAAAAACTGTTTTTT
D: .; size: .; J: TRBJ1-1; length: 13; V: TRBV18; CDR3: CASSPGQNTEAFF; DNA: TGTGCCAGCTCACCGGGACAGAACACTGAAGCTTTCTTT
D: TRBD1; size: .; J: TRBJ2-7; length: 16; V: TRBV7-8; CDR3: CASSFSGGGYSYEQYF; DNA: TGTGCCAGCAGCTTCTCAGGGGGCGGCTACTCCTACGAGCAGTACTTC
D: .; size: .; J: TRBJ2-1; length: 16; V: TRBV6-5; CDR3: CASSYSGLAPTNEQFF; DNA: TGTGCCAGCAGTTACTCGGGTCTAGCGCCCACCAATGAGCAGTTCTTC
D: TRBD2; size: .; J: TRBJ2-1; length: 15; V: TRBV7-7; CDR3: CASSLTSGSHNEQFF; DNA: TGTGCTAGCAGCTTAACTAGCGGGAGCCACAATGAGCAGTTCTTC
D: TRBD1; size: .; J: TRBJ1-2; length: 14; V: TRBV30; CDR3: CAWSVRQGRSGYTF; DNA: TGTGCCTGGAGTGTTAGACAGGGCAGGTCCGGCTACACCTTC
D: .; size: .; J: TRBJ1-6; length: 15; V: TRBV7-2; CDR3: CASSLALTESSPLHF; DNA: TGTGCCAGCAGCTTAGCGTTGACAGAGAGTTCACCCCTCCACTTT
D: .; size: .; J: TRBJ1-6; length: 15; V: TRBV4-2; CDR3: CASSRGGLDNSPLHF; DNA: TGTGCCAGCAGCCGAGGCGGACTTGATAATTCACCCCTCCACTTT
D: .; size: .; J: TRBJ2-1; length: 15; V: TRBV7-2; CDR3: CASSNQGEVIFEQFF; DNA: TGTGCCAGCAGCAATCAGGGGGAGGTTATTTTTGAGCAGTTCTTC
D: .; size: .; J: TRBJ1-3; length: 15; V: TRBV9; CDR3: CASSVDIFSGNTIYF; DNA: TGTGCCAGCAGCGTAGACATCTTCTCTGGAAACACCATATATTTT
D: TRBD2; size: .; J: TRBJ2-1; length: 21; V: TRBV13; CDR3: CASSSVVILGTSGRTYNEQFF; DNA: TGTGCCAGCAGCTCAGTCGTCATTCTCGGGACTAGCGGGAGGACCTACAATGAGCAGTTCTTC
D: TRBD1; size: .; J: TRBJ1-1; length: 15; V: TRBV7-6; CDR3: CASSSGTGSSSEAFF; DNA: TGTGCCAGCAGCTCCGGGACAGGGTCCTCTTCTGAAGCTTTCTTT
D: .; size: once; J: TRBJ1-2; length: 14; V: TRBV5-1; CDR3: CASSPGRGIYGYTF; DNA: TGCGCCAGCAGCCCGGGGAGGGGGATCTATGGCTACACCTTC
D: .; size: .; J: TRBJ1-6; length: 12; V: TRBV30; CDR3: CAWSHRDSPLHF; DNA: TGTGCCTGGAGCCACAGGGACTCACCCCTCCACTTT
D: .; size: .; J: TRBJ2-7; length: 14; V: TRBV5-1; CDR3: CASSLDRRSYEQYF; DNA: TGCGCCAGCAGCCTCGACAGGAGATCTTACGAGCAGTACTTC
D: .; size: .; J: TRBJ1-2; length: 13; V: TRBV5-1; CDR3: CASSSGQHYGYTF; DNA: TGCGCCAGCAGCTCGGGACAACATTATGGCTACACCTTC
D: TRBD1; size: few; J: TRBJ1-5; length: 16; V: TRBV5-1; CDR3: CASSLGDRDSNQPQHF; DNA: TGCGCCAGCAGCTTGGGGGACAGGGATAGCAATCAGCCCCAGCATTTT
D: .; size: .; J: TRBJ1-2; length: 12; V: TRBV2; CDR3: CASNAANYGYTF; DNA: TGTGCCAGCAACGCGGCAAACTATGGCTACACCTTC
D: .; size: once; J: TRBJ1-1; length: 15; V: TRBV29-1; CDR3: CSVEDIEERGTEAFF; DNA: TGCAGCGTTGAAGATATTGAGGAGCGAGGCACTGAAGCTTTCTTT
D: TRBD1; size: .; J: TRBJ2-5; length: 16; V: TRBV4-1; CDR3: CASSHSSQGVRETQYF; DNA: TGCGCCAGCAGCCACAGCAGTCAGGGGGTGAGAGAGACCCAGTACTTC
D: TRBD2; size: .; J: TRBJ2-1; length: 19; V: TRBV5-1; CDR3: CASSSGLAGGSSSYNEQFF; DNA: TGCGCCAGCAGCTCGGGACTAGCGGGAGGGTCAAGCTCCTACAATGAGCAGTTCTTC
D: .; size: few; J: TRBJ1-1; length: 13; V: TRBV7-2; CDR3: CASSAGVNTEAFF; DNA: TGTGCCAGCAGCGCCGGGGTTAACACTGAAGCTTTCTTT
D: .; size: .; J: TRBJ1-6; length: 13; V: TRBV30; CDR3: CAWSVGDNSPLHF; DNA: TGTGCCTGGAGTGTGGGCGATAATTCACCCCTCCACTTT
D: TRBD1; size: .; J: TRBJ1-3; length: 15; V: TRBV5-4; CDR3: CASSLGPGGQNTIYF; DNA: TGTGCCAGCAGCTTGGGTCCAGGGGGCCAAAACACCATATATTTT
D: TRBD1; size: .; J: TRBJ1-2; length: 15; V: TRBV5-1; CDR3: CASSETTTGSDGYTF; DNA: TGCGCCAGCAGCGAAACGACGACAGGGTCGGATGGCTACACCTTC
D: TRBD2; size: .; J: TRBJ2-7; length: 13; V: TRBV28; CDR3: CASTTSGPYEQYF; DNA: TGTGCCAGCACGACTAGCGGGCCCTACGAGCAGTACTTC
D: TRBD2; size: .; J: TRBJ2-7; length: 18; V: TRBV4-1; CDR3: CASSQDRLAGGPGYEQYF; DNA: TGCGCCAGCAGCCAAGATCGGCTAGCGGGAGGGCCGGGGTACGAGCAGTACTTC
D: TRBD2; size: .; J: TRBJ2-7; length: 14; V: TRBV7-9; CDR3: CASSWQRGISEQYF; DNA: TGTGCCAGCAGCTGGCAGCGGGGGATCTCCGAGCAGTACTTC
D: .; size: once; J: TRBJ1-1; length: 13; V: TRBV7-3; CDR3: CASSFQGGTEAFF; DNA: TGTGCCAGCAGCTTCCAAGGAGGCACTGAAGCTTTCTTT
D: TRBD1; size: .; J: TRBJ2-1; length: 15; V: TRBV19; CDR3: CASSLRDRHHNEQFF; DNA: TGTGCCAGTAGCCTGAGGGACAGGCACCACAATGAGCAGTTCTTC
D: .; size: .; J: TRBJ1-2; length: 14; V: TRBV2; CDR3: CASSAQGPNYGYTF; DNA: TGTGCCAGCAGTGCTCAGGGTCCTAACTATGGCTACACCTTC
D: TRBD1; size: few; J: TRBJ1-5; length: 16; V: TRBV10-3; CDR3: CAISELGQGIGQPQHF; DNA: TGTGCCATCAGTGAGTTGGGACAGGGGATAGGTCAGCCCCAGCATTTT
D: TRBD2; size: .; J: TRBJ2-7; length: 15; V: TRBV10-1; CDR3: CASSDYRLAGYEQYF; DNA: TGCGCCAGCAGTGACTACCGACTAGCGGGATACGAGCAGTACTTC
D: .; size: .; J: TRBJ1-2; length: 17; V: TRBV2; CDR3: CASRTRGIKDSTYGYTF; DNA: TGTGCCAGCAGAACCAGGGGTATCAAGGACAGCACTTATGGCTACACCTTC
D: .; size: .; J: TRBJ2-3; length: 15; V: TRBV4-2; CDR3: CASSRLPRTADTQYF; DNA: TGTGCCAGCAGCCGCCTCCCGAGAACCGCAGATACGCAGTATTTT
D: .; size: .; J: TRBJ2-7; length: 14; V: TRBV28; CDR3: CASSYGRVAYEQYF; DNA: TGTGCCAGCAGCTATGGGCGGGTGGCCTACGAGCAGTACTTC
D: .; size: .; J: TRBJ2-1; length: 14; V: TRBV5-1; CDR3: CASSFWGSGNEQFF; DNA: TGCGCCAGCAGCTTTTGGGGTAGCGGCAATGAGCAGTTCTTC
D: .; size: .; J: TRBJ2-1; length: 13; V: TRBV19; CDR3: CASRERVHNEQFF; DNA: TGTGCCAGTAGGGAGCGGGTTCACAATGAGCAGTTCTTC
D: .; size: .; J: TRBJ1-3; length: 14; V: TRBV7-9; CDR3: CASSLSWRGNTIYF; DNA: TGTGCCAGCAGCTTATCCTGGAGAGGAAACACCATATATTTT
D: .; size: .; J: TRBJ1-3; length: 16; V: TRBV5-1; CDR3: CASSLVQGTAGNTIYF; DNA: TGCGCCAGCAGCTTGGTGCAGGGGACGGCTGGAAACACCATATATTTT